This passage covers 3 T cell receptor beta chains from one sample sequenced in a study of beta chain features in type 1 diabetes. Study-level points and caveats: Among patients with Type 1 diabetes, TCRB CDR3s were moderately but significantly shorter in every one of the four CD4+ subsets.

cDNA synthesis used the whole RNA isolate, giving expressed TCRB sequences. The protocol was immunoSEQ multiplex PCR, while the TCRdb copy is restricted to in-frame clones and leaves out a portion. Of 640,000 or so clones listed, over 12% are singletons. No antigens are known for them. What was sequenced was naive CD4+ T cells from blood. Receptors originate from a man younger than 35 with type 1 diabetes.

The V and J genes are TRBV4-1 and TRBJ2-7, with 7 bases matching TRBD1. Trimming took 2 bases from V and 0 from J; bases not matched to a gene: 13. CDR1 is MGHRA and CDR2 is YSYEKL in the germline V gene. This CDR3 is 18 amino acids long. This CDR3 reads CASSQHALRTGSSYEQYF. The CDR3 region has the DNA TGCGCCAGCAGCCAACACGCACTTAGGACAGGATCCTCCTACGAGCAGTACTTC.

The chain links TRBV29-1 to TRBJ2-7; TRBD2 matches 7 bases. CDR1 is SQVTM and CDR2 is ANQGSEA in the germline V gene. The CDR3 is 13 amino acids. J was trimmed by 6 bases and V by 6 bases; bases with no gene match: 11. The CDR3 is CSVERDPRSEQYF. The DNA for the CDR3 is TGCAGCGTGGAGCGGGACCCTAGGAGCGAGCAGTACTTC.

The chain combines TRBV2 with TRBJ2-6, with 7 positions matching TRBD1. CDR3 length: 15 amino acids. Per the germline V gene, CDR1 is SNHLY and CDR2 is FYNNEI. The trim removed 6 bases at V and 3 bases at J, leaving 5 bases unmatched. As DNA, the CDR3 is TGTGCCAGCAGGCCCACAGGGGATGGGGCCAACGTCCTGACTTTC. The encoded protein is CASRPTGDGANVLTF.